A single sample is the source of the 32 T cell receptor beta chains below, sequenced in a study of T cell responses to AZD1222 COVID-19 vaccine. Libraries were prepared by immunoSEQ multiplex PCR; TCRdb keeps only in-frame clonotypes and omits some of them. This table holds about 120,000 clones, 80% to 90% found once. This specimen was peripheral blood, taken on day 0 of MenACWY control vaccination. These receptors were collected from an adult in good health.

The rearrangement joins TRBV4-1 to TRBJ1-1; TRBD1 might be the D (6 bases). V was shortened by 0 bases and J by 0 bases, with 11 bases between the two germline ends. Per germline, CDR1 MGHRA and CDR2 YSYEKL. There are 16 residues in the CDR3. Here the CDR3 DNA reads TGCGCCAGCAGCCAAGACAGGGGCCGGATGAACACTGAAGCTTTCTTT. Protein: CASSQDRGRMNTEAFF.

This sequence joins TRBV18 and TRBJ2-1; 13 bases map to TRBD2. Germline V gives CDR1 KGHSH, CDR2 LQKENI. The ends lost 6 bases at V and 8 bases at J; junction bases unmatched: 13. The CDR3 covers 17 residues. Here the CDR3 DNA reads TGTGCCAGCTCGCCCCCGGCACTAGCGGGGGGGCGGTATGAGCAGTTCTTC. Amino acid sequence: CASSPPALAGGRYEQFF.

The chain links TRBV10-3 to TRBJ1-2, with 8 bases aligning to TRBD1. CDR3 length: 13 amino acids. CDR1 is ENHRY, CDR2 SYGVKD, per germline. V shed 4 bases, J shed 3 bases, and the junction held 1 base outside the gene matches. CDR3 sequence (DNA): TGTGCCATCAGTGTACAGGGGGACTATGGCTACACCTTC. Its protein product is CAISVQGDYGYTF.

The rearrangement links TRBV30 to TRBJ2-3; D possibly corresponds to TRBD2 (6 bases). CDR1 is GTSNPN, CDR2 SVGIG, per germline (reference sequence). V was pared by 1 base and J by 1 base, with 12 bases between. CDR3 length: 15 residues. The CDR3 DNA reads TGTGCCTGGAGTGACACGGGGGTTGGCACAGATACGCAGTATTTT. As protein: CAWSDTGVGTDTQYF.

This clone was counted between two and nine times. The chain recombines TRBV6-5 with TRBJ2-5; D is unresolved. The germline V and J ends were trimmed by 7 bases and 2 bases, with 8 bases remaining between them. The germline V gene encodes CDR1 MNHEY and CDR2 SVGAGI. This CDR3 has 12 residues. The CDR3 coding sequence is TGTGCCAGCAACTACAGACAAGAGACCCAGTACTTC. This sequence encodes CASNYRQETQYF.

The gene calls are TRBV4-2 and TRBJ1-5; 9 nucleotides match TRBD1. V dropped 1 base and J dropped 4; count of bases not matched to a gene: 8. CDR1 and CDR2 from the germline V gene are LGHNA and YNFKEQ. The CDR3 has 17 residues. The CDR3 region has the DNA TGTGCCAGCAGCCAAGCTACCCTGACAGGGGGGAATCAGCCCCAGCATTTT. Protein: CASSQATLTGGNQPQHF.

This sequence joins TRBV4-2 and TRBJ1-6; 9 nucleotides align to TRBD1. This CDR3 has 19 amino acids. CDR1 and CDR2 from the germline V gene are LGHNA and YNFKEQ. V trimming: 3 bases; J trimming: 0 bases; junction bases outside the gene matches: 9. CDR3 nucleotide sequence: TGTGCCAGCAGCCAGGCGACAGGGGGAAGGGGCTCCTATAATTCACCCCTCCACTTT. Residues: CASSQATGGRGSYNSPLHF.

V is TRBV6-2 or TRBV6-3 and J is TRBJ2-7, with 7 positions matching TRBD1. The CDR3 totals 13 residues. The germline V gene encodes CDR1 MNHEY and CDR2 SVGEGT. V was clipped by 5 bases and J by 3 bases; unmatched bases: 4. In DNA, the CDR3 is TGTGCCAGCAGTCAACAGGGGATCTACGAGCAGTACTTC. Translating gives CASSQQGIYEQYF.

V usage is TRBV7-8 and J usage is TRBJ1-6, with TRBD1 as a possible D gene (5 bases). CDR1 is SGHVS, CDR2 FQNEAQ, per germline. V was cut by 5 bases and J by 8 bases, with 16 bases left in between. The CDR3 consists of 15 residues. The CDR3 reads CASSRLGERDSPLHF. The DNA of the CDR3 is TGTGCCAGCAGCCGTTTGGGGGAAAGGGATTCACCCCTCCACTTT.

The chain combines TRBV7-8 with TRBJ2-1, with D hard to call. From germline, CDR1 is SGHVS and CDR2 FQNEAQ. CDR3 length equals 17 residues. Trimming pared 3 bases from V and 0 bases from J, leaving 15 bases between. The chain's CDR3 is CASSLVGGVSSYNEQFF. CDR3 DNA sequence: TGTGCCAGCAGCTTGGTAGGTGGGGTGAGCTCCTACAATGAGCAGTTCTTC.

This rearrangement joins TRBV5-4 to TRBJ1-2, with D uncertain. Per the germline V gene, CDR1 is SGHNT and CDR2 is YYREEE (reference sequence). This CDR3 region has 13 residues. The V and J ends lost 3 bases and 1 base respectively, with 7 bases between them. The CDR3 region is CASSSDGNYGYTF. The CDR3, as DNA: TGTGCCAGCAGCTCCGACGGTAACTATGGCTACACCTTC.

This sequence joins TRBV4-1 and TRBJ1-2; 7 nucleotides agree with TRBD1. After removal of 5 bases from V and 3 bases from J, the junction contained 6 bases not matched to a gene. The germline V gene encodes CDR1 MGHRA and CDR2 YSYEKL. The CDR3 length is 14 residues. In DNA form, the CDR3 reads TGCGCCAGCAGCACCCGGGACAGATACTATGGCTACACCTTC. As protein: CASSTRDRYYGYTF.

The chain is built from TRBV3-1 (or the pseudogene TRBV3-2) and TRBJ2-5; D remains unclear. Looked up from germline, CDR1 is LGHDT and CDR2 is YNNKEL (reference sequence). Trimming removed 3 bases from V and 1 base from J, with 12 bases in between. CDR3 length: 15 residues. The CDR3 nucleotides are TGTGCCAGCAGCCAGCTACGGGTCATCCAAGAGACCCAGTACTTC. Translated, it gives CASSQLRVIQETQYF.

The gene calls are TRBV30 and TRBJ1-1; D ambiguous. V lost 2 bases and J 0 bases, leaving 4 bases between the germline ends. Germline CDR1 is GTSNPN and CDR2 is SVGIG (reference sequence). The CDR3 consists of 12 residues. In DNA form, the CDR3 reads TGTGCCTGGAGTCGGATGAACACTGAAGCTTTCTTT. Translating gives CAWSRMNTEAFF.

V is TRBV21-1 and J is TRBJ1-2. TRBV21-1 is described as a pseudogene. This CDR3 region has 12 residues. As DNA, the CDR3 is TGTGCCAGCAGCCCCGAATCCTATGGCTACACCTTC. Amino acid sequence: CASSPESYGYTF.

This sequence joins TRBV11-2 and TRBJ2-5; 9 nucleotides match TRBD1. The V gene's germline CDR1 is SGHAT and CDR2 FQNNGV. Unmatched junction bases numbered 6, after V lost 0 bases and J lost 1 base. This CDR3 has 17 amino acids. The DNA for the CDR3 is TGTGCCAGCAGCTTAGATCGCGGGACAGGGTTCCAAGAGACCCAGTACTTC. Translated, it gives CASSLDRGTGFQETQYF.

The chain joins TRBV13 to TRBJ2-2; the D is unclear. V lost 0 bases, J lost 5 bases, and 1 base lay in between. The germline CDR1 and CDR2 sequences are PRHDT and FYEKMQ (reference sequence). The CDR3 runs to 12 residues. CDR3 in amino acids: CASSLGTGELFF. The CDR3 nucleotides read TGTGCCAGCAGCTTAGGAACCGGGGAGCTGTTTTTT.

The chain has TRBV10-3 and TRBJ2-7, with a possible D match to TRBD2 (6 bases). From germline, CDR1 is ENHRY and CDR2 SYGVKD. V was pared by 8 bases and J by 0 bases, with 11 bases between. CDR3 length equals 13 residues. The CDR3 DNA reads TGTGCCATCGAAGGAGGGGACTCCTACGAGCAGTACTTC. Its protein is CAIEGGDSYEQYF.

Comments on this clone: Within the sample, other DNA sequences also encode this same CDR3. The chain recombines TRBV18 with TRBJ2-3; D gene uncertain. V was pared by 2 bases and J by 0 bases, with 6 bases between. This CDR3 has 14 amino acids. Germline V gene sequence: CDR1 KGHSH, CDR2 LQKENI. CDR3 DNA: TGTGCCAGCTCACCAGTGTCTAGCACAGATACGCAGTATTTT. Translation gives CASSPVSSTDTQYF.

The chain links TRBV6-5 to TRBJ1-1; D remains unclear. Trimming took 7 bases from V and 1 from J, leaving 13 bases between them. Germline assignment: CDR1 MNHEY and CDR2 SVGAGI. The CDR3 runs to 14 residues. CDR3: CASTQRSGNTEAFF. DNA for the CDR3: TGTGCCAGCACCCAGAGGTCAGGGAACACTGAAGCTTTCTTT.

The rearrangement joins TRBV7-3 to TRBJ2-2, with D uncertain. This CDR3 spans 15 amino acids. CDR1 and CDR2 from the germline V gene are SGHTA and FQGTGA. Trimming shortened V by 0 bases and J by 4 bases, and 9 bases separated the two germline ends. The CDR3 nucleotides are TGTGCCAGCAGCTTAACGGGGTACGGCACCGGGGAGCTGTTTTTT. It encodes CASSLTGYGTGELFF.

The CDR3 DNA sequence: TGCGCCAGCAGCATTCGGACTAGGGGTGAGCAGTTCTTC. Its translation is CASSIRTRGEQFF. The chain has TRBV5-1 and TRBJ2-1; 7 nucleotides align to TRBD2. The CDR3 loop spans 13 amino acids. V gave up 4 bases and J gave up 9 bases; unmatched junction bases: 7. In germline, CDR1 is SGHRS, CDR2 YFSETQ.

The chain combines TRBV28 with TRBJ1-2; D gene ambiguous. V lost 3 bases to trimming and J lost 8 bases, with 19 bases between them. The CDR3 has 15 residues. Germline CDR1 is MDHEN and CDR2 is SYDVKM. The CDR3 nucleotides read TGTGCCAGCAGTTTTATGGCGGCCTCGGTCTACGGCTACACCTTC. It specifies CASSFMAASVYGYTF.

This sequence joins TRBV3-1 (or the pseudogene TRBV3-2) and TRBJ2-1; 8 nucleotides align to TRBD1. With 6 bases clipped from V and 7 bases from J, the junction kept 8 bases outside the gene matches. CDR1 and CDR2 (germline): LGHDT, YNNKEL (reference sequence). This CDR3 comprises 14 residues. In DNA form, the CDR3 reads TGTGCCAGCAGTCCAGGGGGCGCTCGGAATGAGCAGTTCTTC. It codes for CASSPGGARNEQFF.

V and J are TRBV6-1 and TRBJ1-5; D is ambiguous. The CDR3 has 15 amino acids. V was pared by 2 bases and J by 3 bases, with 11 bases between. The germline gives CDR1 MNHNS, CDR2 SASEGT. This CDR3 reads CASSELWRVNQPQHF. CDR3 nucleotide sequence: TGTGCCAGCAGTGAACTCTGGAGGGTCAATCAGCCCCAGCATTTT.

The rearrangement uses TRBV5-4 and TRBJ1-6; 7 bases align to TRBD1. Germline assignment: CDR1 SGHNT and CDR2 YYREEE (reference sequence). The ends lost 0 bases at V and 6 bases at J; junction bases unmatched: 0. The CDR3 is made up of 14 amino acids. CDR3 protein: CASSLDRGNSPLHF. CDR3 in DNA: TGTGCCAGCAGCTTGGACAGGGGTAATTCACCCCTCCACTTT.

V usage is TRBV19 and J usage is TRBJ1-4; the D gene is possibly TRBD1 (6 bases). The CDR3 length is 15 residues. Per germline, CDR1 LNHDA and CDR2 SQIVND (reference sequence). V gave up 6 bases and J gave up 10 bases, with 21 bases separating them. CDR3 DNA sequence: TGTGCCAGTAGCCCCACCCCCAGGGAAGGGGGAAAACTGTTTTTT. Translated, it gives CASSPTPREGGKLFF.

This rearrangement joins TRBV27 to TRBJ1-3, with D unclear. Germline lookup yields CDR1 MNHEY and CDR2 SMNVEV (reference sequence). This CDR3 comprises 13 residues. Trimming took off 7 bases at V and 5 bases at J, with 12 bases between the two ends. CDR3 sequence: CASTLGGRNTIYF. The CDR3 bases are TGTGCCAGCACCCTGGGAGGGCGAAACACCATATATTTT.

V is TRBV18 and J is TRBJ1-2; D gene uncertain. The CDR3 totals 16 residues. The germline V and J ends were trimmed by 0 bases and 0 bases, with 11 bases remaining between them. The germline V gene has CDR1 KGHSH and CDR2 LQKENI. CDR3 amino acids: CASSPPTGNANYGYTF. CDR3 nucleotides: TGTGCCAGCTCACCACCGACCGGGAATGCTAACTATGGCTACACCTTC. The full variable domain, its missing parts supplied by reference TRBV18 and TRBJ1-2, is NAGVMQNPRHLVRRRGQEARLRCSPMKGHSHVYWYRQLPEEGLKFMVYLQKENIIDESGMPKERFSAEFPKEGPSILRIQQVVRGDSAAYFCASSPPTGNANYGYTFGSGTRLTVV.

The chain links TRBV21-1 to TRBJ2-5; TRBD1 is taken as the D call from the table, unchecked against the DNA. TRBV21-1 is marked as a pseudogene. CDR3 length: 16 residues. In DNA, the CDR3 is TGTGCCAGCAGCAAAACAGGGGGCGCATCCGCGGAGACCCAGTACTTC. Its translation: CASSKTGGASAETQYF.

The chain employs TRBV3-1 (or the pseudogene TRBV3-2) and TRBJ2-7; no definite D call. Trimming removed 4 bases at V and 1 base at J, with 8 bases between. Per germline, CDR1 LGHDT and CDR2 YNNKEL (reference sequence). This CDR3 comprises 13 residues. This CDR3 is CASSPDASYEQYF. As DNA, the CDR3 is TGTGCCAGCAGCCCCGACGCTTCCTACGAGCAGTACTTC.

The rearrangement links TRBV6-5 to TRBJ1-2; no definite D call. CDR1 is MNHEY, CDR2 SVGAGI, per germline. Trimming removed 0 bases from V and 5 bases from J, with 16 bases in between. The CDR3 covers 16 residues. The CDR3 spells CASSYSIRETTYGYTF. The CDR3 DNA reads TGTGCCAGCAGTTACTCGATTAGGGAGACCACTTATGGCTACACCTTC.